The clone carrying this TCR beta chain was seen more than once but under ten times. The record originates from a study of human T cells and chemical hapten exposure. Stated time point: patch test 1, 2 weeks after DPC sensitization. Treatment indicated: therapeutic diphenylcyclopropenone sensitization with weekly scalp DPC. TCRdb re-derived calls from the RACE reads in MiXCR, one entry per CDR3 protein. The repertoire holds some 120,000 distinct CDR3 sequences, with 9.5% to 13% as singletons. The junction had 12 bases not matched to a gene; V was cut back by 8 bases and J by 8 bases. Germline-derived CDR1 and CDR2 are SGHTA and FQGNSA. This CDR3 comprises 15 residues.

This chain joins TRBV7-2 and TRBJ2-1, with 10 bases fitting TRBD1. The input for sequencing was whole blood, taken in connection with sensitization to the hapten diphenylcyclopropenone (DPC). The receptor's source is a woman aged 45-65 years with alopecia areata. Some clones in this sample may be carry-over from other donors' samples. CDR3 nucleotides: TGTGCCAGCGCTTTTGGGGACAGGGGAATTTATGAGCAGTTCTTC. This sequence encodes CASAFGDRGIYEQFF.